This TCR beta chain is drawn from a study of neurological immune-mediated disorders. It was blood bank volunteers in Maryland, USA who made up the healthy controls. The starting material, 2 million PBMCs stored at -80 C, gave rise to the unsorted libraries. Study-wide findings and caveats: None of the CDR3 amino acid sequences of expanded clones were shared across subjects, and this suggested private repertoires in all groups.

cDNA synthesis was performed by 5'RACE with 10-nucleotide random UMIs. TCRdb independently ran MiXCR on the 5' RACE reads; one entry per CDR3 protein. The sample lists around 80,000 distinct CDR3 sequences, 10% to 13% occurring once. Ten or more counts support this clonotype. Antigen specificity is unknown. Germline CDR1 and CDR2: MNHEY and SVGAGI. Germline trimming cut 7 bases from V and 5 bases from J; bases unmatched to any gene: 6. The CDR3 has 14 amino acids. The chain is built from TRBV6-5 and TRBJ2-2, with 8 bases identical to TRBD1. The specimen was PBMCs. The TCR sequence derives from a man aged 35 to 55 in good health. The CDR3 sequence is CASMRQGATGELFF. The DNA of the CDR3 is TGTGCCAGCATGAGGCAGGGGGCTACCGGGGAGCTGTTTTTT.